This T cell receptor (beta chain) was sequenced during a study of T cells in Graves' hyperthyroidism and ophthalmopathy (dated by TCRdb to between 2017 and 2020). General notes on the study: Peripheral blood samples were taken at the time of initial diagnosis, prior to any treatment. To identify TCR V-J signatures that set the groups apart, the researchers used a discovery cohort of about a hundred patients, made up of around 40 with Graves' ophthalmopathy and about 60 with stable Graves' hyperthyroidism. Thyroid tissue and blood T-cell repertoires from six Graves' hyperthyroidism patients were also compared in the study. After sampling, hyperthyroidism patients received methimazole starting at 30 mg daily, and ophthalmopathy patients received high-dose intravenous methylprednisolone. The 75 to 100 discovery patients were randomly split 7:3 into training and test sets. Whether ophthalmopathy could be predicted prospectively was tested in an independent validation cohort made up of under 20 hyperthyroidism patients plus 17 patients who later progressed to ophthalmopathy. TCR Vbeta CDR3 sequencing of approximately 140 peripheral blood samples (roughly 43 ophthalmopathy, some 75 hyperthyroidism and roughly 17 progressor patients) is reported in the paper. General conclusions and limits of the study: Blood samples also contained most of the expanded thyroid clonotypes (frequency above 0.001), which suggests that blood repertoires may reflect thyroid immune responses. Ophthalmopathy was separated from stable hyperthyroidism by a 13 V-J signature model, with approximately 90% sensitivity and about 81% specificity obtained in cross-validation and 80%/75% obtained in testing. In validation, the model predicted progression to ophthalmopathy with approximately 69% sensitivity and over 72% specificity, a median of 6.5 months before onset. Sample size was not statistically predetermined, and investigators were not blinded to group allocation.

From the germline V gene (reference sequence), CDR1 is LGHDT and CDR2 is YNNKEL. The CDR3 spans 15 residues, from the cysteine through the phenylalanine. Only CDR3 DNA is held: 45 bases, read in frame from base 1. Trimming leaves V shorter by 1 base and J shorter by 0 bases, with the junction holding 0 bases beyond the gene matches. This clonotype was recorded many times. Its antigen remains unidentified. Base qualities are not provided; no much larger clone lies one nucleotide away. Ophthalmopathy patients had moderately to severely active disease, with a Clinical Activity Score of 3 or more, a NOSPECS grade of 4 or more, and a disease duration of less than 3 months. Exclusion was applied to patients with uncontrolled infections, other autoimmune diseases, pregnancy or lactation. Diagnoses were established on the basis of clinical symptoms, serum thyroxine and TRAb, thyroid ultrasound, and orbital computed tomography. PBMCs were separated from 7.5 to 10 ml of fresh peripheral blood using Ficoll-Paque density gradient centrifugation. Total RNA was extracted using Trizol reagent, and RNA quality was assessed on an Agilent 2100 Bioanalyzer.

The TCR beta CDR3 regions were amplified from the RNA transcripts. The first round of RT-PCR for the TCR CDR3 was performed with the HTBI primer set and the Qiagen OneStep RT-PCR kit. A second multiplex PCR round built the libraries, followed by size selection and purification. Sequencing of the libraries was done on an Illumina HiSeq2000 using paired-end 100 bp reads. Per the original workflow: SOAPnuke was used to process the raw data, removing reads that contained adapters or uncalled bases, had a mean Phred below 15, or lacked an exact match to the constant primer or identifier. COPE v1.2.5 was used to merge high-quality paired reads, and clonotypes were defined as unique nucleotide sequences. MiTCR v1.1 was used to align the clonotypes against IMGT TRBV, TRBD and TRBJ reference segments. The analysis included only V-J combinations with a frequency above 0.0001, which together covered around 99% of the repertoires. The TCS score was defined as F50 (clonal expansion) divided by E x V (chaos), with BLOSUM62-based TCRdist calculated between CDR3 peptides within each V-J. Welch's t-statistics and random forest reduced fewer than 600 V-J features to 10 to 15, which were used in a naive Bayes classifier (R e1071). Thyroid-blood repertoire similarity was quantified with the Morisita-Horn index. TCRdb reprocessed the public reads (quality trimming at Q25 with fastp, clone calling with MiXCR) and kept in-frame beta chains. Each entry merges the rows of one CDR3 protein and shows their most common DNA and genes. The V and J calls shown here were made by TCRdb, not taken from the authors' results. The sample table contains hundreds of thousands of distinct CDR3 sequences; only one count was recorded for approximately 14% of them. Around 4% of the sample is held by the ten biggest clonotypes.

Input material: blood. The receptor's source is a middle-aged woman with Graves' ophthalmopathy. The rearranged chain carries TRBV3-1 and TRBJ2-5, and 9 junctional nucleotides match TRBD1. The CDR3 protein: CASSQGQGDQETQYF. At the DNA level, the sequence is TGTGCCAGCAGCCAAGGACAGGGGGACCAAGAGACCCAGTACTTC.